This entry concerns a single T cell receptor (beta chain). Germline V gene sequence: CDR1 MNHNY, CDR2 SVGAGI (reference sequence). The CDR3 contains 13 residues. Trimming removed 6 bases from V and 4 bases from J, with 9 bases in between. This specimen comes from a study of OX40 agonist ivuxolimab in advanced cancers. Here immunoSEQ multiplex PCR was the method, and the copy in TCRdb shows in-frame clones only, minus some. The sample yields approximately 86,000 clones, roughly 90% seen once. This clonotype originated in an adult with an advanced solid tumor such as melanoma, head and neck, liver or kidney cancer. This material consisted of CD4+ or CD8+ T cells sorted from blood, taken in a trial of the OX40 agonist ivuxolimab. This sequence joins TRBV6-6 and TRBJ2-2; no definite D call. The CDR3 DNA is TGTGCCAGCAGAGAACAAGCCACCGGGGAGCTGTTTTTT. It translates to CASREQATGELFF.